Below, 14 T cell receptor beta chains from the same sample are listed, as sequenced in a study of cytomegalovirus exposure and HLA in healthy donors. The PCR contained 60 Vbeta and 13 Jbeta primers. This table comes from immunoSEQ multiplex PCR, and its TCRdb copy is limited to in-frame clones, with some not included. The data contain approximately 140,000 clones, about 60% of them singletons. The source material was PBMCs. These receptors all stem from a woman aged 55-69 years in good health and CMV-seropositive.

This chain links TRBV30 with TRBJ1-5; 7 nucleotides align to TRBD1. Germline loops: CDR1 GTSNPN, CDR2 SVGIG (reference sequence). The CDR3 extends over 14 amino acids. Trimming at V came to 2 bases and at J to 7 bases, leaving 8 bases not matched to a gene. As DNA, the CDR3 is TGTGCCTGGAGTCCAGGACAGGCAGGGCAGCCCCAGCATTTT. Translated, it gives CAWSPGQAGQPQHF.

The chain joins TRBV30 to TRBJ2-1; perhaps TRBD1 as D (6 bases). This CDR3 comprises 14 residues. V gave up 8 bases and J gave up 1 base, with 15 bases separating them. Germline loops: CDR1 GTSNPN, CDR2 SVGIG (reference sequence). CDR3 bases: TGTGCCCGGTCAGGGGTTTTGTCCTACAATGAGCAGTTCTTC. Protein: CARSGVLSYNEQFF.

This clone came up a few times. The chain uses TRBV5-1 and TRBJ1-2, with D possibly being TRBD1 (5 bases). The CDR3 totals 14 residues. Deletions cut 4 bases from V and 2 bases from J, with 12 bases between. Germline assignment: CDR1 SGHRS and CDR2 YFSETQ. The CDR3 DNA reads TGCGCCAGCAGCCCTACCGGGGGGAACTATGGCTACACCTTC. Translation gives CASSPTGGNYGYTF.

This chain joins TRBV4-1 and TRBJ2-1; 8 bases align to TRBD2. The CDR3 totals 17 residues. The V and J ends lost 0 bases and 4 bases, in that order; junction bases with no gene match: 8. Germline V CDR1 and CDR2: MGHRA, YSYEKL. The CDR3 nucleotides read TGCGCCAGCAGCCAAGACGGGTCGGTAGCGGGGTACAATGAGCAGTTCTTC. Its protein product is CASSQDGSVAGYNEQFF.

The CDR3 region is CAISETQGGGKNEQFF. The CDR3 region has the DNA TGTGCCATCAGTGAAACCCAGGGGGGCGGGAAAAATGAGCAGTTCTTC. The chain combines TRBV10-3 with TRBJ2-1, with TRBD1 as a possible D gene (7 bases). Trimming removed 3 bases from V and 7 bases from J, with 19 bases in between. The CDR3 has 16 amino acids. Germline CDR1 and CDR2: ENHRY and SYGVKD.

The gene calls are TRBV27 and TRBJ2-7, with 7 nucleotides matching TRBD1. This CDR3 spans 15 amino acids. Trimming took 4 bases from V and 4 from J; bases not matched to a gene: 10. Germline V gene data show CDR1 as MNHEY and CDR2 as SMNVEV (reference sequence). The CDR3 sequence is CASSSTRDRAYEQYF. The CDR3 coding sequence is TGTGCCAGCAGTTCGACCCGGGACAGAGCTTACGAGCAGTACTTC.

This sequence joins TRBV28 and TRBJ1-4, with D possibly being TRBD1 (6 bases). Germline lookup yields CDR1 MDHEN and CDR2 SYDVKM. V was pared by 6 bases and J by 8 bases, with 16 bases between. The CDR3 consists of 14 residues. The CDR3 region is CASSLGGPGEKLFF. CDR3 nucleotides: TGTGCCAGCAGCCTCGGGGGGCCGGGCGAAAAACTGTTTTTT.

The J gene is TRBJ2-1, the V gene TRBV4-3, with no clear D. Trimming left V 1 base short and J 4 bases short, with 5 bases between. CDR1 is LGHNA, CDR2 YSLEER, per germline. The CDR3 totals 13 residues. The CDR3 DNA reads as TGCGCCAGCAGCCAAGTCAGGTACAATGAGCAGTTCTTC. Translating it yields CASSQVRYNEQFF.

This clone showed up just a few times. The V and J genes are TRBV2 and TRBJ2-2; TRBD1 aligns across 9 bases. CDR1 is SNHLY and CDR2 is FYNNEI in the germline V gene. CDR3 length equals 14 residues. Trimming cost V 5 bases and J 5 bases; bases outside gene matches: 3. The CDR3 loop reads CASSNRGQTGELFF. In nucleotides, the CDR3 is TGTGCCAGCAGTAACAGGGGGCAGACCGGGGAGCTGTTTTTT.

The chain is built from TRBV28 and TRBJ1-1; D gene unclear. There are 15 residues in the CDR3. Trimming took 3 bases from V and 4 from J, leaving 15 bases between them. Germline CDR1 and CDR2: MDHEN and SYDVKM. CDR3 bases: TGTGCCAGCAGTTTGTCCCTCACCGGGAGCACTGAAGCTTTCTTT. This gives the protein CASSLSLTGSTEAFF.

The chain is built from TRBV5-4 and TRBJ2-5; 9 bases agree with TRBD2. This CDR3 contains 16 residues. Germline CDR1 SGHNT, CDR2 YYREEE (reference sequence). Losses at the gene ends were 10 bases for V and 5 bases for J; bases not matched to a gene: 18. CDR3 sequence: CAYTGGLAYSFETQYF. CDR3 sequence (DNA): TGTGCCTATACAGGCGGACTAGCGTACAGCTTTGAGACCCAGTACTTC.

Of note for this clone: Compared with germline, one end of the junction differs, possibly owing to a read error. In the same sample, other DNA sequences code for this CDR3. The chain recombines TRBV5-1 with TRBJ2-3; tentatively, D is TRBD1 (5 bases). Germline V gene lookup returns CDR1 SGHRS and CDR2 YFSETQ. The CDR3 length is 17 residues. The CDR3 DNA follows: TGCGCCAGCAGCTCGTATCCCGCAGGGAAGATCTCAGATACGCAATATTTT. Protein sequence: CASSSYPAGKISDTQYF.

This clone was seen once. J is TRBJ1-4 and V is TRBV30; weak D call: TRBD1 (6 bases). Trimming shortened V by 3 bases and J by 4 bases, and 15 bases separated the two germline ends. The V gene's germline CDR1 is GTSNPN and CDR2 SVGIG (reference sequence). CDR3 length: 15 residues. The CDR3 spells CAWSPRSGDNEKLFF. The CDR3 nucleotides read TGTGCCTGGAGCCCTCGATCAGGGGATAATGAAAAACTGTTTTTT.

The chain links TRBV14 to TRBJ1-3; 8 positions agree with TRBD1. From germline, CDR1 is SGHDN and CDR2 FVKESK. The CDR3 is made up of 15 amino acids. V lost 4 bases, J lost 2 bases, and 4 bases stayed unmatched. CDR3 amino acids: CASSPLTGAGNTIYF. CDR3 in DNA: TGTGCCAGCAGCCCCTTGACAGGGGCTGGAAACACCATATATTTT.